A single T cell receptor beta chain is shown here with its context. The V gene's germline CDR1 is MNHEY and CDR2 SMNVEV (reference sequence). The CDR3 runs 15 residues. The germline V and J ends were trimmed by 5 bases and 3 bases, with 14 bases remaining between them. This record belongs to a study of blood T cell repertoires in COVID-19. Looking at the study overall: There were acute and convalescent COVID-19 samples, and they came from the United States, Italy and Spain.

In the original workflow: By means of reference gene primer amplification, nucleated cell counts were estimated. Here immunoSEQ multiplex PCR was the method, and the copy in TCRdb shows in-frame clones only, minus some. From that table come the V and J calls and clone size; the DNA was used to work out D and trimming. This table holds some 370,000 clones, around 90% found once. V and J are TRBV27 and TRBJ1-5; D is perhaps TRBD1 (5 bases). Sequencing input: peripheral blood. The TCR was taken from a man between 18 and 29 years old with active or convalescent COVID-19. Here the CDR3 DNA reads TGTGCCAGCAGTCCGCCCGGGGGGGTCAATCAGCCCCAGCATTTT. Amino acid sequence: CASSPPGGVNQPQHF.